Listed below are T cell receptor beta chains from one sample, sequenced in a study of tumor-infiltrating T cells and Merkel cell polyomavirus. Clones were sequenced by immunoSEQ multiplex PCR, and TCRdb holds only the in-frame ones, with some missing. The sample shows 24,000 or so clones, nearly 90% of them seen only once. The source material was lymph node tissue. The receptors stem from a man aged 45-65 years with Merkel cell carcinoma. Both conserved end residues are part of each CDR3. D genes are given only for firm matches. Expanded clones get a size class; other rows say once, few or many, or leave the size out.

CDR3: CASSLGGTNKETQYF
DNA: TGTGCCAGCAGCTTAGGCGGGACTAACAAAGAGACCCAGTACTTC
D: TRBD2
J: TRBJ2-5
V: TRBV7-2
size: NA

CDR3: CASSDQGAQTVYEQYF
DNA: TGTGCCAGCAGTGATCAAGGGGCCCAGACCGTTTACGAGCAGTACTTC
D: NA
J: TRBJ2-7
V: TRBV6-1
size: NA

CDR3: CASRFGSIAEAFF
DNA: TGTGCCAGCAGATTCGGGTCCATTGCCGAAGCTTTCTTT
D: NA
J: TRBJ1-1
V: TRBV7-9
size: NA

CDR3: CASSIRGTGSYEQYF
DNA: TGTGCCAGTAGTATTAGGGGGACGGGCTCCTACGAGCAGTACTTC
D: NA
J: TRBJ2-7
V: TRBV19
size: NA

CDR3: CASSPGGGSNTEAFF
DNA: TGCGCCAGCAGCCCAGGGGGCGGGTCGAACACTGAAGCTTTCTTT
D: TRBD1
J: TRBJ1-1
V: TRBV5-1
size: NA

CDR3: CASSVDVSSYEQYF
DNA: TGTGCCAGCAGCGTAGATGTCTCCTCCTACGAGCAGTACTTC
D: NA
J: TRBJ2-7
V: TRBV9
size: NA

CDR3: CASSLVGGGSHEQFF
DNA: TGTGCCAGCAGCTTGGTTGGGGGGGGCTCTCATGAGCAGTTCTTC
D: NA
J: TRBJ2-1
V: TRBV5-4
size: few

CDR3: CASSTGTGRFSFKNIQYF
DNA: TGTGCCAGCTCAACCGGGACAGGGCGCTTTTCCTTCAAAAACATTCAGTACTTC
D: TRBD1
J: TRBJ2-4
V: TRBV5-6
size: few

CDR3: CASSSRLAGRTDTQYF
DNA: TGTGCCAGCAGCTCCAGACTAGCGGGCCGCACAGATACGCAGTATTTT
D: TRBD2
J: TRBJ2-3
V: TRBV5-4
size: NA

CDR3: CASSFIGGAEKLFF
DNA: TGTGCCAGCAGCTTTATTGGGGGCGCTGAAAAACTGTTTTTT
D: NA
J: TRBJ1-4
V: TRBV5-5
size: NA

CDR3: CASSSSGQGGTGELFF
DNA: TGCGCCAGCAGCTCTAGCGGACAGGGCGGGACCGGGGAGCTGTTTTTT
D: NA
J: TRBJ2-2
V: TRBV5-1
size: NA

CDR3: CASSLAGSEQYF
DNA: TGCGCCAGCAGCTTGGCGGGGAGCGAGCAGTACTTC
D: NA
J: TRBJ2-7
V: TRBV5-1
size: few

CDR3: CASSLMEINGDTGELFF
DNA: TGTGCCAGCAGCTTAATGGAGATTAATGGCGACACCGGGGAGCTGTTTTTT
D: NA
J: TRBJ2-2
V: TRBV7-3
size: NA

CDR3: CASSLASRGYNEQFF
DNA: TGTGCCAGCAGTTTAGCTAGCAGGGGATACAATGAGCAGTTCTTC
D: NA
J: TRBJ2-1
V: TRBV27
size: NA

CDR3: CASSLISGAGGPQYF
DNA: TGTGCCAGCAGCCTCATAAGCGGGGCGGGGGGGCCCCAGTATTTT
D: TRBD2
J: TRBJ2-3
V: TRBV14
size: NA

CDR3: CASSYSAGGLRETQYF
DNA: TGTGCCAGCAGTTACTCGGCGGGAGGCCTTCGGGAGACCCAGTACTTC
D: TRBD2
J: TRBJ2-5
V: TRBV6-5
size: NA

CDR3: CASSPLGGTYEQYF
DNA: TGTGCCAGCAGTCCTCTAGGGGGAACCTACGAGCAGTACTTC
D: NA
J: TRBJ2-7
V: TRBV6-5
size: NA

CDR3: CASSFGRGRQETQYF
DNA: TGCGCCAGCAGCTTTGGGCGGGGGAGACAAGAGACCCAGTACTTC
D: TRBD2
J: TRBJ2-5
V: TRBV5-1
size: NA

CDR3: CASSLRTQETQYF
DNA: TGTGCTAGCAGCTTAAGGACTCAAGAGACCCAGTACTTC
D: NA
J: TRBJ2-5
V: TRBV7-7
size: NA

CDR3: CASSSGNGYTF
DNA: TGTGCCAGCAGTTCGGGGAATGGCTACACCTTC
D: NA
J: TRBJ1-2
V: TRBV28
size: NA

CDR3: CASSPQGMAYEQYF
DNA: TGTGCCAGCAGCCCCCAGGGGATGGCCTACGAGCAGTACTTC
D: NA
J: TRBJ2-7
V: TRBV6-6
size: NA

CDR3: CASRLMSEAFF
DNA: TGTGCCAGCAGACTAATGTCTGAAGCTTTCTTT
D: NA
J: TRBJ1-1
V: TRBV2
size: NA

CDR3: CASSQDLARQNIYNEQFF
DNA: TGTGCCAGCAGCCAAGATCTAGCGAGACAGAATATCTACAATGAGCAGTTCTTC
D: NA
J: TRBJ2-1
V: TRBV4-2
size: NA

CDR3: CASSASGGGGFTDTQYF
DNA: TGTGCCAGCAGCGCCTCGGGGGGCGGGGGGTTCACAGATACGCAGTATTTT
D: TRBD2
J: TRBJ2-3
V: TRBV9
size: NA